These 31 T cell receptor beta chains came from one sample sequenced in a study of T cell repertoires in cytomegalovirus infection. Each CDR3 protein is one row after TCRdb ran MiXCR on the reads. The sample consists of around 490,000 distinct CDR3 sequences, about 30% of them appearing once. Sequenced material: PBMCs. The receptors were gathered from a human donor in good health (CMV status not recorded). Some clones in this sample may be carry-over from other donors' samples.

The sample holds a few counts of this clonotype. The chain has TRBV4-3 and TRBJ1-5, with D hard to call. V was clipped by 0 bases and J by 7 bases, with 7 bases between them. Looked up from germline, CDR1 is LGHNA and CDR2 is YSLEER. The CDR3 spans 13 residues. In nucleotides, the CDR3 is TGCGCCAGCAGCCAAGACGTGGGGCAGCCCCAGCATTTT. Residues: CASSQDVGQPQHF.

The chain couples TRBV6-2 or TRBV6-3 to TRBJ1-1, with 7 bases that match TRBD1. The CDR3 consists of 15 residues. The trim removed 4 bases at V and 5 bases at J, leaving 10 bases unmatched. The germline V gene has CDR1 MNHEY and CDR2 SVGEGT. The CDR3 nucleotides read TGTGCCAGCAGTTTTTGGTGGACAGGAGGTACTGAAGCTTTCTTT. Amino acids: CASSFWWTGGTEAFF.

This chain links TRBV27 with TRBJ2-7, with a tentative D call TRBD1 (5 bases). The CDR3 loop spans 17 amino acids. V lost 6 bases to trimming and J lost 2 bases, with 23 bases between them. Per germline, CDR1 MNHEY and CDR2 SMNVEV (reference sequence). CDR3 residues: CASSRSILQDYTYEQYF. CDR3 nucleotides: TGTGCCAGCAGCCGATCAATCCTACAGGATTACACCTACGAGCAGTACTTC.

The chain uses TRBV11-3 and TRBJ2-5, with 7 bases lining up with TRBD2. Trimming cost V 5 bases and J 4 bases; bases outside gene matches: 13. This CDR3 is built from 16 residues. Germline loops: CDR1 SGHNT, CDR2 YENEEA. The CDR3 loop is CASSPRQPSGGETQYF. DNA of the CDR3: TGTGCCAGCAGCCCGAGACAGCCCTCGGGGGGAGAGACCCAGTACTTC.

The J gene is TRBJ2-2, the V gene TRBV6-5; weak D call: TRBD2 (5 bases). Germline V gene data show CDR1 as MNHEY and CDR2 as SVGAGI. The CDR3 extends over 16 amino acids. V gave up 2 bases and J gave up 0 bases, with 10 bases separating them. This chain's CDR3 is CASSYGPGSNTGELFF. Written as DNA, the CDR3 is TGTGCCAGCAGTTACGGCCCGGGATCGAACACCGGGGAGCTGTTTTTT.

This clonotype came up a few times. The CDR3 DNA sequence: TGTGCCACCAGTGGAAGGGGTGGCAATGAGCAGTTCTTC. It encodes CATSGRGGNEQFF. J is TRBJ2-1 and V is TRBV24-1; possible D gene TRBD1, 5 bases. The CDR3 extends over 13 amino acids. V lost 5 bases to trimming and J lost 6 bases, with 10 bases between them. The germline gives CDR1 KGHDR, CDR2 SFDVKD.

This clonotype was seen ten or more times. This chain's CDR3 is CASSLYRVSDNEQFF. CDR3 bases: TGTGCCAGCAGTTTATACCGAGTTAGTGATAATGAGCAGTTCTTC. The chain combines TRBV28 with TRBJ2-1; D ambiguous. Per germline, CDR1 MDHEN and CDR2 SYDVKM. This CDR3 comprises 15 residues. V lost 1 base, J lost 7 bases, and 14 bases lay in between. Variable domain in full (rest from reference TRBV28 and TRBJ2-1): DVKVTQSSRYLVKRTGEKVFLECVQDMDHENMFWYRQDPGLGLRLIYFSYDVKMKEKGDIPEGYSVSREKKERFSLILESASTNQTSMYLCASSLYRVSDNEQFFGPGTRLTVL.

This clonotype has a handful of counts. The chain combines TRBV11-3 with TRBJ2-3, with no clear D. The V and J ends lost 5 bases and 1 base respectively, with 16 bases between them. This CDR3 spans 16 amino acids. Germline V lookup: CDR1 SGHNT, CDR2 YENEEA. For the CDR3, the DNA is TGTGCCAGCAGCAACGGACCCACGGAGCGCACAGATACGCAGTATTTT. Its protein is CASSNGPTERTDTQYF. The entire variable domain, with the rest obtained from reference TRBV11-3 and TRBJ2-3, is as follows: EAGVVQSPRYKIIEKKQPVAFWCNPISGHNTLYWYLQNLGQGPELLIRYENEEAVDDSQLPKDRFSAERLKGVDSTLKIQPAELGDSAVYLCASSNGPTERTDTQYFGPGTRLTVL.

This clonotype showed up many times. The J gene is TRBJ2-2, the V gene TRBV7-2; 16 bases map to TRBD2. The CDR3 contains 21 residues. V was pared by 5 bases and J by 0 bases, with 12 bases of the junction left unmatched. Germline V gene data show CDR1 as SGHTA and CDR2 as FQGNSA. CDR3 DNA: TGTGCCAGCAGCCCCTACGCCCTGGGACTAGCGGGAGGGCCGAACACCGGGGAGCTGTTTTTT. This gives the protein CASSPYALGLAGGPNTGELFF.

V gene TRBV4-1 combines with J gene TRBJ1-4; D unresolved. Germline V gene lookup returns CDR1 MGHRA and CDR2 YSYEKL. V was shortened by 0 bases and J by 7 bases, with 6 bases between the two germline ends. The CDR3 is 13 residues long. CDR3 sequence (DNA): TGCGCCAGCAGCCAAGAAGGAAGTGAAAAACTGTTTTTT. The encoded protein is CASSQEGSEKLFF.

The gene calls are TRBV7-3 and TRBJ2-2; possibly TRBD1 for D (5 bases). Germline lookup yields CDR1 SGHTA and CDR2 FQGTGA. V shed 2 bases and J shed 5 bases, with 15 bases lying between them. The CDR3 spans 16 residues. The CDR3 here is CASSLSARAETGELFF. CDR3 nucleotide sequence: TGTGCCAGCAGCTTATCGGCCAGGGCGGAGACCGGGGAGCTGTTTTTT.

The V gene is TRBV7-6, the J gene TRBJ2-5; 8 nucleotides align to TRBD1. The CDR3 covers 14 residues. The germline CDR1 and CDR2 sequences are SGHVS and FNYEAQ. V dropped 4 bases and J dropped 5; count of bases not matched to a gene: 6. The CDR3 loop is CASSWTGIEETQYF. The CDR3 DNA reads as TGTGCCAGCAGCTGGACAGGGATAGAGGAGACCCAGTACTTC.

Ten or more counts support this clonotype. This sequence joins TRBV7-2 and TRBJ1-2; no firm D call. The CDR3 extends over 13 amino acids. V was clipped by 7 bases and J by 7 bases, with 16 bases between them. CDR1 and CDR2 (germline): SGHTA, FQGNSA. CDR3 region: CASTPHQVPGYTF. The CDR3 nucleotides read TGTGCCAGCACCCCCCACCAGGTACCTGGCTACACCTTC.

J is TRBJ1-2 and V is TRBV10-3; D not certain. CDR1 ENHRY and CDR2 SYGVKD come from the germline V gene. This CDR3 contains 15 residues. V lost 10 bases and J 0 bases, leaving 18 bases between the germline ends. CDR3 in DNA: TGTGCCACAGTGACTCTCCCGACGCCTAACTATGGCTACACCTTC. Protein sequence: CATVTLPTPNYGYTF.

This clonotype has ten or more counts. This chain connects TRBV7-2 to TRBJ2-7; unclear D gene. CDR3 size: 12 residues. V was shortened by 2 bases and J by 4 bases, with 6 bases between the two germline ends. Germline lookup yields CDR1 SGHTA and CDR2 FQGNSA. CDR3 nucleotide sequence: TGTGCCAGCAGCTTATACAGTTACGAGCAGTACGTC. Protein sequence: CASSLYSYEQYV.

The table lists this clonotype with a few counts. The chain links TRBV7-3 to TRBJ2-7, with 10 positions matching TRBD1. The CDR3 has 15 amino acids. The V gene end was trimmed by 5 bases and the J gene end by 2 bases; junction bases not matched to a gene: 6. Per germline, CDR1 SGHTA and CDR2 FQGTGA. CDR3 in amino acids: CASSPGQGEAYEQYF. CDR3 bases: TGTGCCAGCAGCCCAGGACAGGGGGAAGCCTACGAGCAGTACTTC. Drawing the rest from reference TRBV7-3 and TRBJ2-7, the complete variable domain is GAGVSQTPSNKVTEKGKYVELRCDPISGHTALYWYRQSLGQGPEFLIYFQGTGAADDSGLPNDRFFAVRPEGSVSTLKIQRTERGDSAVYLCASSPGQGEAYEQYFGPGTRLTVT.

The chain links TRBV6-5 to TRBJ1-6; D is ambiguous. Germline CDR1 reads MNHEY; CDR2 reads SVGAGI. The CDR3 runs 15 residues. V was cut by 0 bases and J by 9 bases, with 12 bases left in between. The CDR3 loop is CASSYSQDWGSPLHF. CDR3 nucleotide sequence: TGTGCCAGCAGTTACTCTCAGGACTGGGGTTCACCCCTCCACTTT.

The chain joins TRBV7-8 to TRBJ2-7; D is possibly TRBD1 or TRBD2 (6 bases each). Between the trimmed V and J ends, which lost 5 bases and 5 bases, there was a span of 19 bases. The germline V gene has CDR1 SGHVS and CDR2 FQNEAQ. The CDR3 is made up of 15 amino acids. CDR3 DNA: TGTGCCAGCAGCCCGGGGGCACTAGCTATGAACGAGCAGTACGTC. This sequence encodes CASSPGALAMNEQYV.

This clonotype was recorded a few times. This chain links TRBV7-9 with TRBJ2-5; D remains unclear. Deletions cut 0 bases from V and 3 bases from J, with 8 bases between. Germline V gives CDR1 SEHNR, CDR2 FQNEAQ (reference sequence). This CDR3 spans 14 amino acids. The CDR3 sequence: CASSLAGQKETQYF. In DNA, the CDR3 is TGTGCCAGCAGCTTAGCGGGTCAGAAAGAGACCCAGTACTTC.

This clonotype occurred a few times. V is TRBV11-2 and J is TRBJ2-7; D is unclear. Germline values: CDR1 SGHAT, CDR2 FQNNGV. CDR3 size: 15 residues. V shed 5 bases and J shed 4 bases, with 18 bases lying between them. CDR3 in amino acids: CASSTTDSEPYEQYF. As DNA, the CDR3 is TGTGCCAGCAGCACTACCGACTCGGAACCGTACGAGCAGTACTTC.

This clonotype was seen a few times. The DNA of the CDR3 is TGTGCCAGCAGCTTAGCTCCCGGGACTAGCGGCACAGATACGCAGTATTTT. It codes for CASSLAPGTSGTDTQYF. The rearrangement links TRBV7-2 to TRBJ2-3; TRBD2 agrees at 10 bases. Per germline, CDR1 SGHTA and CDR2 FQGNSA. CDR3 length equals 17 residues. V lost 0 bases to trimming and J lost 1 base; unmatched junction nucleotides: 4.

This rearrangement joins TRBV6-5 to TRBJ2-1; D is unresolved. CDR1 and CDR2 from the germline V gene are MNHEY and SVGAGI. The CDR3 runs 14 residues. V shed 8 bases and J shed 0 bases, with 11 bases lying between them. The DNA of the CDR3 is TGTGCCAGCGGGTACGGATTCTCCTACAATGAGCAGTTCTTC. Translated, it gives CASGYGFSYNEQFF.

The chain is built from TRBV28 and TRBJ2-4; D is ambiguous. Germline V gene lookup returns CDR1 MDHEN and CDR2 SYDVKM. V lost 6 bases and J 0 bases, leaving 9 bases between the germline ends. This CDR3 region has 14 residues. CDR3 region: CASSLTLAKNIQYF. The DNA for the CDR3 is TGTGCCAGCAGCCTAACCCTAGCCAAAAACATTCAGTACTTC.

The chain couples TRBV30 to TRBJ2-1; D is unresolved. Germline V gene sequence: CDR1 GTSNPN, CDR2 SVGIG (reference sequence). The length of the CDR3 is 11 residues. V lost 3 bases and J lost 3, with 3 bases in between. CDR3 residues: CAWRFYNEQFF. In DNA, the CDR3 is TGTGCCTGGAGATTCTACAATGAGCAGTTCTTC.

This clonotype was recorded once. This CDR3 reads CASSPPGGFGSSYEQYV. The CDR3 DNA reads TGTGCCAGCTCACCACCGGGAGGGTTTGGGAGCTCCTACGAGCAGTACGTC. The chain recombines TRBV18 with TRBJ2-7; 7 bases agree with TRBD2. CDR1 is KGHSH, CDR2 LQKENI, per germline. CDR3 length equals 17 residues. V lost 0 bases to trimming and J lost 0 bases; unmatched junction nucleotides: 8.

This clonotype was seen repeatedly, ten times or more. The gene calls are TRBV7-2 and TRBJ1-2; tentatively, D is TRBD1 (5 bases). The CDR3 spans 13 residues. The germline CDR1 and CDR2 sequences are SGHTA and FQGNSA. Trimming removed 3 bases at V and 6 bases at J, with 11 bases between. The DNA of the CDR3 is TGTGCCAGCAGCTTTGATTGGGGGAATGGCTACACCTTC. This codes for CASSFDWGNGYTF.

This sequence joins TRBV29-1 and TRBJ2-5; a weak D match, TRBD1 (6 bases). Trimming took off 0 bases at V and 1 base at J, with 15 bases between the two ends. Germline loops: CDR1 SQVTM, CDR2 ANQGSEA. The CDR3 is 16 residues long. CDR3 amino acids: CSVEDLRGSFQETQYF. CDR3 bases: TGCAGCGTTGAAGATCTAAGGGGGAGCTTCCAAGAGACCCAGTACTTC.

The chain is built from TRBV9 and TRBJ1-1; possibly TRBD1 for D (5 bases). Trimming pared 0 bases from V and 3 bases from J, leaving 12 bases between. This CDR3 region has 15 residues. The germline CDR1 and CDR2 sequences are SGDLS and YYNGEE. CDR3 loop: CASSVAGRGDTEAFF. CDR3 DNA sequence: TGTGCCAGCAGCGTAGCTGGTCGGGGCGACACTGAAGCTTTCTTT. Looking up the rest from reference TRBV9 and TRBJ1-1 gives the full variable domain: DSGVTQTPKHLITATGQRVTLRCSPRSGDLSVYWYQQSLDQGLQFLIQYYNGEERAKGNILERFSAQQFPDLHSELNLSSLELGDSALYFCASSVAGRGDTEAFFGQGTRLTVV.

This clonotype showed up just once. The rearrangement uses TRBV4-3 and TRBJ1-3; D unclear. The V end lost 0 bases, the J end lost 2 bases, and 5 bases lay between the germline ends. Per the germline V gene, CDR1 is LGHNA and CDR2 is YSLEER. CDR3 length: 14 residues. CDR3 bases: TGCGCCAGCAGCCAAGAAGCAGCTGGAAACACCATATATTTT. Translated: CASSQEAAGNTIYF.

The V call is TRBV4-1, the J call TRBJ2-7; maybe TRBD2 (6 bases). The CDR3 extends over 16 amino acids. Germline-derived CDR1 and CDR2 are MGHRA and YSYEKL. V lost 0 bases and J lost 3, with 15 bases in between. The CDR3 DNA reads TGCGCCAGCAGCCAAGAACCGGCTAGCGATCACTACGAGCAGTACTTC. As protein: CASSQEPASDHYEQYF.

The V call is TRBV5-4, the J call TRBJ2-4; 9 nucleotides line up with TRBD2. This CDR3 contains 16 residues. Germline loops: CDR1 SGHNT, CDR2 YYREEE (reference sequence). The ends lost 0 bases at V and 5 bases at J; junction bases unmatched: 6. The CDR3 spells CASSLGLVAGENIQYF. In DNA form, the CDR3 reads TGTGCCAGCAGCTTGGGGCTTGTAGCGGGAGAAAACATTCAGTACTTC.